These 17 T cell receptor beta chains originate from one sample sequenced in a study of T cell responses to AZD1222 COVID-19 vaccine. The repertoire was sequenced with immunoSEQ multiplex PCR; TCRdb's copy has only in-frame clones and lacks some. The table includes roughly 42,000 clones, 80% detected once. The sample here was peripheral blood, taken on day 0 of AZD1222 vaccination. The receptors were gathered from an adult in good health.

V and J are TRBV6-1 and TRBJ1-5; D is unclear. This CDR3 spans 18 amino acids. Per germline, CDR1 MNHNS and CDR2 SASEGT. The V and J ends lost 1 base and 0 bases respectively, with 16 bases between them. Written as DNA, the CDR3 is TGTGCCAGCAGTGAAGGCGTCCAGCTAATATATAGCAATCAGCCCCAGCATTTT. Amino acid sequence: CASSEGVQLIYSNQPQHF.

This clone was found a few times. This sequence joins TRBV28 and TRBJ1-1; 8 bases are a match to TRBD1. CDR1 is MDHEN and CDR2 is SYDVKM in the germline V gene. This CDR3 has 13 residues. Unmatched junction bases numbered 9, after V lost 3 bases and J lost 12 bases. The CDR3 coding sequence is TGTGCCAGCAGTTTGACTCCCCGCAGGGGGCCTTTCTTT. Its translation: CASSLTPRRGPFF.

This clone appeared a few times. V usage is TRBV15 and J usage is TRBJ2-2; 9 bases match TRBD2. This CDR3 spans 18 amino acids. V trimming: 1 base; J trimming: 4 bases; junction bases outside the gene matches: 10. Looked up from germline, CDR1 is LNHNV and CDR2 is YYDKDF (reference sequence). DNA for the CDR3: TGTGCCACCAGCAGAGTTTATGGCGGGGGGGCGGTCACCGGGGAGCTGTTTTTT. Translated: CATSRVYGGGAVTGELFF.

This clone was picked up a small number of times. The CDR3 loop is CASSYGQGGGTQYF. Written as DNA, the CDR3 is TGTGCCAGCAGCTACGGACAGGGGGGAGGTACGCAGTATTTT. The J gene is TRBJ2-3, the V gene TRBV11-3, with 10 bases fitting TRBD1. The CDR3 is 14 amino acids. The V gene end was trimmed by 4 bases and the J gene end by 8 bases; junction bases not matched to a gene: 6. Looked up from germline, CDR1 is SGHNT and CDR2 is YENEEA.

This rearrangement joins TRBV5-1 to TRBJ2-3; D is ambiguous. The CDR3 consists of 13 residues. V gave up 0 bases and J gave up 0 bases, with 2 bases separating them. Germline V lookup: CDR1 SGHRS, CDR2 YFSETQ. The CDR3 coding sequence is TGCGCCAGCAGCTTGGACAGCACAGATACGCAGTATTTT. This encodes CASSLDSTDTQYF.

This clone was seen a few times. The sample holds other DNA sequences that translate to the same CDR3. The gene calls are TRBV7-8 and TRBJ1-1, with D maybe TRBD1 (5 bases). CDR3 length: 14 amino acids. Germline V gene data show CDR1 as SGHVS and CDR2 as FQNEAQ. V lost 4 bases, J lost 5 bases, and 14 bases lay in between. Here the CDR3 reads CASSSGTVGTEAFF. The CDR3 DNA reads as TGTGCCAGCAGCTCGGGGACGGTCGGTACTGAAGCTTTCTTT.

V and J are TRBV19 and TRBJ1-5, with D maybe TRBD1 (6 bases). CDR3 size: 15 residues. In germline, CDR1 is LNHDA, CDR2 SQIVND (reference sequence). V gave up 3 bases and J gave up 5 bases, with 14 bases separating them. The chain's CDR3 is CASSIMSAGDQPQHF. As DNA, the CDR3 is TGTGCCAGTAGTATTATGAGTGCAGGGGATCAGCCCCAGCATTTT.

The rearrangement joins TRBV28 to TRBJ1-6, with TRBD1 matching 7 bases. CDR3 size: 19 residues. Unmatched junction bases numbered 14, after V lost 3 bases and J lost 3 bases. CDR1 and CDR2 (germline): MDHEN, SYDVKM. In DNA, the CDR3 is TGTGCCAGCAGTTTGGTTCCTCCTAACAACAGGGGCTATAATTCACCCCTCCACTTT. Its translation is CASSLVPPNNRGYNSPLHF. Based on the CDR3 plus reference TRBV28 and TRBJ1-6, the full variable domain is DVKVTQSSRYLVKRTGEKVFLECVQDMDHENMFWYRQDPGLGLRLIYFSYDVKMKEKGDIPEGYSVSREKKERFSLILESASTNQTSMYLCASSLVPPNNRGYNSPLHFGNGTRLTVT.

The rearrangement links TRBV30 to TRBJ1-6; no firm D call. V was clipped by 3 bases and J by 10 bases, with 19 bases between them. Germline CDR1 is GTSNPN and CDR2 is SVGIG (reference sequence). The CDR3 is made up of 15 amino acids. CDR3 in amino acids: CAWSGETADGSPLHF. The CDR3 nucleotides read TGTGCCTGGAGCGGAGAAACGGCGGACGGATCACCCCTCCACTTT. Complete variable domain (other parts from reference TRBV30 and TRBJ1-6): SQTIHQWPATLVQPVGSPLSLECTVEGTSNPNLYWYRQAAGRGLQLLFYSVGIGQISSEVPQNLSASRPQDRQFILSSKKLLLSDSGFYLCAWSGETADGSPLHFGNGTRLTVT.

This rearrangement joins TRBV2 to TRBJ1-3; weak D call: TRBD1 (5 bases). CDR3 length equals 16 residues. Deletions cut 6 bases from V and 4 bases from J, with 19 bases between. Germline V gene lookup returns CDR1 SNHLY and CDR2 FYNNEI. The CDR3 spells CASSARMPRGGNTIYF. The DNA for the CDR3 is TGTGCCAGCAGCGCCCGTATGCCTCGGGGGGGAAACACCATATATTTT.

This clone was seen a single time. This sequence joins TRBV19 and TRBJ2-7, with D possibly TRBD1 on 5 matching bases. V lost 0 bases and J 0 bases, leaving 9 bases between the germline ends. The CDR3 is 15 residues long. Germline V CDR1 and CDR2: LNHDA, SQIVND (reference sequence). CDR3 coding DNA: TGTGCCAGTAGTATAGATGCGACAGCCTCCTACGAGCAGTACTTC. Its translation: CASSIDATASYEQYF. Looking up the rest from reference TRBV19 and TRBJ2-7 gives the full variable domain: DGGITQSPKYLFRKEGQNVTLSCEQNLNHDAMYWYRQDPGQGLRLIYYSQIVNDFQKGDIAEGYSVSREKKESFPLTVTSAQKNPTAFYLCASSIDATASYEQYFGPGTRLTVT.

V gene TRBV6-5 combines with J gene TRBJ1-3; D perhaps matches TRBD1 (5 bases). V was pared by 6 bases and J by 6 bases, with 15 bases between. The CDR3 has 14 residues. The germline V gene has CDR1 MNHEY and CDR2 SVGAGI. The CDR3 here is CASSRGGRENTIYF. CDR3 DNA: TGTGCCAGCAGCCGGGGCGGGAGAGAAAACACCATATATTTT.

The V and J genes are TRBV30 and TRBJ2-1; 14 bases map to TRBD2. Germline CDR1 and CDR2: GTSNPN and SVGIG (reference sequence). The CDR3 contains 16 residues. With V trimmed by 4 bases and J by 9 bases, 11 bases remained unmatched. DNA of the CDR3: TGTGCCTGGAACCGGAAGGGACTAGCGGGGGTCGGTGAGCAGTTCTTC. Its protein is CAWNRKGLAGVGEQFF. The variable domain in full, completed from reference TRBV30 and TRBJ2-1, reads SQTIHQWPATLVQPVGSPLSLECTVEGTSNPNLYWYRQAAGRGLQLLFYSVGIGQISSEVPQNLSASRPQDRQFILSSKKLLLSDSGFYLCAWNRKGLAGVGEQFFGPGTRLTVL.

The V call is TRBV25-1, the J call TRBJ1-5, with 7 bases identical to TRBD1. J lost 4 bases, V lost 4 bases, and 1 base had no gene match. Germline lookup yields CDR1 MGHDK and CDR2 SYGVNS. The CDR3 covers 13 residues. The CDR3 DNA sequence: TGTGCCAGCAGTGTACAGGGGAATCAGCCCCAGCATTTT. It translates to CASSVQGNQPQHF.

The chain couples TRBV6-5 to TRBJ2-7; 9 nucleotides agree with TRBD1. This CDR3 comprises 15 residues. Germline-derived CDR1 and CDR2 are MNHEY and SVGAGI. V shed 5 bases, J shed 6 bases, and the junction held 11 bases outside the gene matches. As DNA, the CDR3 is TGTGCCAGCAGTCCCCGGGACAGGGTCCCTACCGAGCAGTACTTC. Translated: CASSPRDRVPTEQYF.

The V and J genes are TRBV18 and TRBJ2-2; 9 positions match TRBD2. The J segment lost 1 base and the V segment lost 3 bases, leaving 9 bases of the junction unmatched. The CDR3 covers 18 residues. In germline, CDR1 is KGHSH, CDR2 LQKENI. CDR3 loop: CASSPTFISGRNTGELFF. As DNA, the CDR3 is TGTGCCAGCTCACCTACTTTTATTAGCGGGAGGAACACCGGGGAGCTGTTTTTT.

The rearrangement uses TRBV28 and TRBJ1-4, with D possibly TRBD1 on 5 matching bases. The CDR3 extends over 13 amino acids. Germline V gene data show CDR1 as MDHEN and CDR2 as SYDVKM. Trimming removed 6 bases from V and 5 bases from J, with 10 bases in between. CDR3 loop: CASRGASNEKLFF. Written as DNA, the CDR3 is TGTGCCAGCAGAGGGGCGTCCAATGAAAAACTGTTTTTT.